Listed below are T cell receptor beta chains from one sample, sequenced in a study of beta chain features in type 1 diabetes. Data came from immunoSEQ multiplex PCR; TCRdb stores just in-frame clones and leaves some out. The table lists fewer than 400,000 clones, roughly 8% of them singletons. Sequenced: central memory CD4+ T cells from blood. Receptor source: a woman aged 18-29 years in good health. CDR3s include the opening cysteine and the closing phenylalanine or tryptophan. D genes are given only for firm matches. Clone size, where shown, is once, few, many, or a class for clones that have expanded.

size: NA
J: TRBJ2-7
D: TRBD2
V: TRBV6-6
DNA: TGTGCCAGCAGTTATTCTGCGGGAGGGCCGTACGAGCAGTACTTC
CDR3: CASSYSAGGPYEQYF

size: NA
J: TRBJ1-2
D: NA
V: TRBV15
DNA: TGTGCCACCAGGAACGGTCAGATCAACTATGGCTACACCTTC
CDR3: CATRNGQINYGYTF

size: few
J: TRBJ2-3
D: NA
V: TRBV7-2
DNA: TGTGCCAGCAGCCAACCGGATCTGGAGTCCTACACAGATACGCAGTATTTT
CDR3: CASSQPDLESYTDTQYF

size: few
J: TRBJ2-7
D: NA
V: TRBV28
DNA: TGTGCCAGCAGTCGTTTGTCCCCCTACGAGCAGTACTTC
CDR3: CASSRLSPYEQYF

size: few
J: TRBJ2-1
D: NA
V: TRBV2
DNA: TGTGCCAGCAGCCTGCAAGGGGGAATTTACAATGAGCAGTTCTTC
CDR3: CASSLQGGIYNEQFF

size: few
J: TRBJ2-3
D: TRBD1
V: TRBV6-6
DNA: TGTGCCAGACTTCGACAGGGGATCACAGATACGCAGTATTTT
CDR3: CARLRQGITDTQYF

size: NA
J: TRBJ2-1
D: NA
V: TRBV5-4
DNA: TGTGCCAGCAGCTTGAAAGGGGGCAATGAGCAGTTCTTC
CDR3: CASSLKGGNEQFF

size: once
J: TRBJ2-5
D: NA
V: TRBV7-7
DNA: TGTGCTAGCAGCTCGGACAGACAAGAGACCCAGTACTTC
CDR3: CASSSDRQETQYF

size: few
J: TRBJ1-2
D: NA
V: TRBV6-1
DNA: TGTGCCAGCAGTCCTGGGACGAAGACCTATGGCTACACCTTC
CDR3: CASSPGTKTYGYTF

size: few
J: TRBJ1-2
D: NA
V: TRBV28
DNA: TGTGCCAGCAGTCTTATCCAGGGTTCCTATGGCTACACCTTC
CDR3: CASSLIQGSYGYTF

size: NA
J: TRBJ2-2
D: NA
V: TRBV18
DNA: TGTGCCAGCTCACATTCGCAAGGTGACACCGGGGAGCTGTTTTTT
CDR3: CASSHSQGDTGELFF

size: few
J: TRBJ2-7
D: TRBD2
V: TRBV4-2
DNA: TGTGCCAGCAGCCAAGAAGGTTCGTCAAGCGGGAAAATCTACGAGCAGTACTTC
CDR3: CASSQEGSSSGKIYEQYF

size: few
J: TRBJ2-3
D: NA
V: TRBV20-1
DNA: TGCAGTGCTAGAGCCCGAGATACGCAGTATTTT
CDR3: CSARARDTQYF

size: NA
J: TRBJ1-5
D: TRBD1
V: TRBV28
DNA: TGTGCCAGCAGCCCTCGCGGAGGAGGGACAGGTTGGGGTTATAGCAATCAGCCCCAGCATTTT
CDR3: CASSPRGGGTGWGYSNQPQHF

size: few
J: TRBJ1-2
D: NA
V: TRBV19
DNA: TGTGCCAGTAGTTCCAGAGGTGGCTACACCTTC
CDR3: CASSSRGGYTF

size: few
J: TRBJ1-2
D: NA
V: TRBV18
DNA: TGTGCCAGCTCACCAAGGGACGGCTATGGCTACACCTTC
CDR3: CASSPRDGYGYTF

size: few
J: TRBJ1-1
D: NA
V: TRBV7-2
DNA: TGTGCCAGCAGCCCCGGGGGGTCTGAAGCTTTCTTT
CDR3: CASSPGGSEAFF

size: few
J: TRBJ2-1
D: NA
V: TRBV5-8
DNA: TGTGCCAGCAGCTTGTCATTGTCGCAGGGATCCGAGCAGTTCTTC
CDR3: CASSLSLSQGSEQFF

size: NA
J: TRBJ2-1
D: NA
V: TRBV9
DNA: TGTGCCAGCAGCCCGGGAGCCCCCAGCCCCGGTACAGGTGAGCAGTTCTTC
CDR3: CASSPGAPSPGTGEQFF

size: few
J: TRBJ2-1
D: NA
V: TRBV2
DNA: TGTGCCAGCAGTGAAGAGCGGAACTACAATGAGCAGTTCTTC
CDR3: CASSEERNYNEQFF

size: NA
J: TRBJ2-1
D: NA
V: TRBV4-1
DNA: TGCGCCAGCAGACCCCTGGAGGGCCGGCAGTTCTTC
CDR3: CASRPLEGRQFF

size: few
J: TRBJ2-7
D: TRBD2
V: TRBV18
DNA: TGTGCCAGCTCCCAACAAGGACTAGAAAGGCAGTACTTC
CDR3: CASSQQGLERQYF

size: many
J: TRBJ1-2
D: NA
V: TRBV15
DNA: TGTGCCACCAGCGGATGGTTACGCGGCTACACCTTC
CDR3: CATSGWLRGYTF

size: NA
J: TRBJ2-1
D: TRBD2
V: TRBV5-1
DNA: TGCGCCAGCAGCTCTTTACTAGCGGGAGGGCCCCTCGGGAATGAGCAGTTCTTC
CDR3: CASSSLLAGGPLGNEQFF

size: few
J: TRBJ2-2
D: TRBD2
V: TRBV9
DNA: TGTGCCAGCAGCCCCTTCGCGGGGGCGAACACCGGGGAGCTGTTTTTT
CDR3: CASSPFAGANTGELFF

size: few
J: TRBJ1-1
D: NA
V: TRBV7-9
DNA: TGTGCCAGCAGCTTAGGGCAGGGGAGCACTGAAGCTTTCTTT
CDR3: CASSLGQGSTEAFF

size: NA
J: TRBJ1-1
D: NA
V: TRBV5-1
DNA: TGCGCCAGCAGCGCGCGGGGGCTTGACACTGAAGCTTTCTTT
CDR3: CASSARGLDTEAFF

size: NA
J: TRBJ2-3
D: TRBD2
V: TRBV7-3
DNA: TGTGCCAGCAGCTTAACCGGGACTAGCGGTGCAGATACGCAGTATTTT
CDR3: CASSLTGTSGADTQYF

size: few
J: TRBJ2-1
D: TRBD2
V: TRBV11-2
DNA: TGTGCCAGCAGCCTGAGCGGAGCGGGATACAATGAGCAGTTCTTC
CDR3: CASSLSGAGYNEQFF

size: NA
J: TRBJ2-7
D: NA
V: TRBV19
DNA: TGTGCCAGTAGTGAGGGACTGGCGGGTATCTACGAGCAGTACTTC
CDR3: CASSEGLAGIYEQYF

size: NA
J: TRBJ2-1
D: NA
V: TRBV18
DNA: TGTGCCAGCTCACCACCGGTTAGGCAGTGGGGTCGCCTCAATGAGCAGTTCTTC
CDR3: CASSPPVRQWGRLNEQFF

size: few
J: TRBJ1-1
D: TRBD1
V: TRBV15
DNA: TGTGCCACCAGCAGAGATCGGGACAGGGGGTACGGAGCTTTCTTT
CDR3: CATSRDRDRGYGAFF

size: few
J: TRBJ1-2
D: TRBD1
V: TRBV28
DNA: TGTGCCAGCAGTACAGGGACAGCTAACTATGGCTACACCTTC
CDR3: CASSTGTANYGYTF

size: NA
J: TRBJ1-4
D: NA
V: TRBV5-4
DNA: TGTGCCAGCAGCTTCGGGACCGGAACTGAAAAACTGTTTTTT
CDR3: CASSFGTGTEKLFF

size: few
J: TRBJ2-2
D: NA
V: TRBV29-1
DNA: TGCAGCGTTGGACGCAGGGGAACGACCGGGGAGCTGTTTTTT
CDR3: CSVGRRGTTGELFF

size: NA
J: TRBJ2-7
D: NA
V: TRBV6-1
DNA: TGTGCCAGCAGTTCCCCAGGGAGGGGGTCCTACGAGCAGTACTTC
CDR3: CASSSPGRGSYEQYF

size: NA
J: TRBJ1-1
D: TRBD1
V: TRBV10-3
DNA: TGTGCCATCAGTTTAGGACAGGGGGCTTCTGAAGCTTTCTTT
CDR3: CAISLGQGASEAFF

size: few
J: TRBJ2-2
D: TRBD2
V: TRBV4-2
DNA: TGTGCCAGCAGCCAAGATTCGATTTTAGCGGGAGGGAACACCGGGGAGCTGTTTTTT
CDR3: CASSQDSILAGGNTGELFF

size: few
J: TRBJ1-1
D: TRBD1
V: TRBV2
DNA: TGTGCCAGCAGGGGACAGGCGCACACTGAAGCTTTCTTT
CDR3: CASRGQAHTEAFF

size: few
J: TRBJ2-1
D: TRBD2
V: TRBV6-6
DNA: TGTGCCAGCAGTTCTTTTAGCGGGACCTACAATGAGCAGTTCTTC
CDR3: CASSSFSGTYNEQFF

size: NA
J: TRBJ1-1
D: NA
V: TRBV27
DNA: TGTGCCAGCAGTTTAATATCTTCAACTGAAGCTTTCTTT
CDR3: CASSLISSTEAFF

size: NA
J: TRBJ2-1
D: TRBD2
V: TRBV15
DNA: TGTGCCACCAGCCGAGGACTAGCGGGAGTCGATGAGCAGTTCTTC
CDR3: CATSRGLAGVDEQFF

size: many
J: TRBJ2-7
D: NA
V: TRBV7-9
DNA: TGTGCCAGCAACAAGGGACCCGCCTACGAGCAGTACTTC
CDR3: CASNKGPAYEQYF

size: few
J: TRBJ1-3
D: NA
V: TRBV30
DNA: TGTGCCTGGAGTGGTGTCCTTGGAAACACCATATATTTT
CDR3: CAWSGVLGNTIYF

size: many
J: TRBJ2-3
D: NA
V: TRBV10-3
DNA: TGTGCCATCAGGAGGGCCCGGGGGGATACGCAGTATTTT
CDR3: CAIRRARGDTQYF

size: many
J: TRBJ2-5
D: NA
V: TRBV6-5
DNA: TGTGCCAGCACGGGGACATATCAAGAGACCCAGTACTTC
CDR3: CASTGTYQETQYF

size: few
J: TRBJ1-2
D: NA
V: TRBV4-2
DNA: TGTGCCAGCAGCCAATCTTACAGGGAAAGGAATGGCTACACCTTC
CDR3: CASSQSYRERNGYTF

size: many
J: TRBJ2-1
D: TRBD2
V: TRBV18
DNA: TGTGCCAGCTCACCACTAGCGGGAACTTACAATGAGCAGTTCTTC
CDR3: CASSPLAGTYNEQFF

size: few
J: TRBJ1-1
D: NA
V: TRBV28
DNA: TGTGCCAGCACTTCCCTGAACACTGAAGCTTTCTTT
CDR3: CASTSLNTEAFF

size: many
J: TRBJ2-1
D: NA
V: TRBV14
DNA: TGTGCCAGCAGCCAACTTGCCAGTACTAGAAGCAATGAGCAGTTCTTC
CDR3: CASSQLASTRSNEQFF

size: many
J: TRBJ2-5
D: NA
V: TRBV7-9
DNA: TGTGCCAGCAGCTTTCGCCAAGAGACCCAGTACTTC
CDR3: CASSFRQETQYF

size: NA
J: TRBJ1-4
D: NA
V: TRBV4-2
DNA: TGTGCCAGCAGCGAAGCTTTGAGGGCAACTAATGAAAAACTGTTTTTT
CDR3: CASSEALRATNEKLFF

size: few
J: TRBJ1-1
D: NA
V: TRBV11-2
DNA: TGTGCCAGCAGCTTTCGGAGCAATGGGGACACTGAAGCTTTCTTT
CDR3: CASSFRSNGDTEAFF

size: few
J: TRBJ2-5
D: NA
V: TRBV28
DNA: TGTGCCAGCAGTTCCGGGGGGCGTGTAGAGACCCAGTACTTC
CDR3: CASSSGGRVETQYF

size: few
J: TRBJ2-4
D: TRBD2
V: TRBV18
DNA: TGTGCCAGCTCACCACCGAACAGCGGGGAGAAAAACATTCAGTACTTC
CDR3: CASSPPNSGEKNIQYF